Following are 8 T cell receptor beta chains from one sample sequenced in a study of cytomegalovirus exposure and HLA in healthy donors. Primers for the PCR totalled 60 Vbeta and 13 Jbeta. Data came from immunoSEQ multiplex PCR; TCRdb stores just in-frame clones and leaves some out. In the table there are roughly 200,000 clones, around 73% of which are singletons. The sequencing input was PBMCs. These receptors all stem from a woman in her 30s in good health and CMV-seropositive.

The chain joins TRBV5-1 to TRBJ1-2, with 8 nucleotides matching TRBD1. With 4 bases clipped from V and 4 bases from J, the junction kept 6 bases outside the gene matches. This CDR3 comprises 14 residues. Germline assignment: CDR1 SGHRS and CDR2 YFSETQ. This CDR3 is CASSPGQGGYGYTF. For the CDR3, the DNA is TGCGCCAGCAGCCCTGGACAGGGTGGCTATGGCTACACCTTC.

The chain joins TRBV15 to TRBJ1-3, with TRBD1 matching over 11 bases. The CDR3 runs to 16 residues. Germline V gene sequence: CDR1 LNHNV, CDR2 YYDKDF (reference sequence). Trimming cost V 1 base and J 3 bases; bases outside gene matches: 2. Written as DNA, the CDR3 is TGTGCCACCAGCAGAGCGGACAGGGGGCTTGGAAACACCATATATTTT. This encodes CATSRADRGLGNTIYF. Drawing the rest from reference TRBV15 and TRBJ1-3, the complete variable domain is DAMVIQNPRYQVTQFGKPVTLSCSQTLNHNVMYWYQQKSSQAPKLLFHYYDKDFNNEADTPDNFQSRRPNTSFCFLDIRSPGLGDTAMYLCATSRADRGLGNTIYFGEGSWLTVV.

This clone was recorded once. This chain uses TRBV5-1 with TRBJ2-7, with 9 bases matching TRBD2. The junction had 2 bases not matched to a gene; V was cut back by 2 bases and J by 2 bases. The CDR3 covers 14 residues. Germline CDR1 is SGHRS and CDR2 is YFSETQ. The DNA of the CDR3 is TGCGCCAGCAGCTTCCTAGCGGGGACCTACGAGCAGTACTTC. This sequence encodes CASSFLAGTYEQYF.

J is TRBJ2-5 and V is TRBV28, with D uncertain. V was clipped by 4 bases and J by 0 bases, with 9 bases between them. CDR1 and CDR2 (germline): MDHEN, SYDVKM. The CDR3 totals 14 residues. CDR3 bases: TGTGCCAGCAGTTACACATCCCACCAAGAGACCCAGTACTTC. Translating gives CASSYTSHQETQYF.

The gene calls are TRBV5-4 and TRBJ2-7; TRBD1 matches 7 bases. V dropped 1 base and J dropped 6; count of bases not matched to a gene: 16. This CDR3 has 17 residues. The germline V gene has CDR1 SGHNT and CDR2 YYREEE (reference sequence). CDR3 sequence (DNA): TGTGCCAGCAGCTTGACACAGGGGTTGAGGTCTTTAGGCGAGCAGTACTTC. Translated: CASSLTQGLRSLGEQYF.

The chain combines TRBV19 with TRBJ2-3, with TRBD2 matching 9 bases. Germline V gives CDR1 LNHDA, CDR2 SQIVND (reference sequence). The CDR3 runs 14 residues. The V and J ends lost 10 bases and 4 bases, in that order; junction bases with no gene match: 9. Here the CDR3 DNA reads TGTGCCACCGTGATGGCGGGAGGGGCAGATACGCAGTATTTT. Its translation: CATVMAGGADTQYF.

The V call is TRBV30, the J call TRBJ2-7; unclear D gene. Germline V gene sequence: CDR1 GTSNPN, CDR2 SVGIG (reference sequence). Trimming cost V 0 bases and J 4 bases, with 4 bases left between them. There are 11 residues in the CDR3. The CDR3 DNA sequence: TGTGCCTGGAGTGTACAGTACGAGCAGTACTTC. Its protein product is CAWSVQYEQYF. The full variable domain, its missing parts supplied by reference TRBV30 and TRBJ2-7, is SQTIHQWPATLVQPVGSPLSLECTVEGTSNPNLYWYRQAAGRGLQLLFYSVGIGQISSEVPQNLSASRPQDRQFILSSKKLLLSDSGFYLCAWSVQYEQYFGPGTRLTVT.

CDR3 nucleotide sequence: TGTGCCAGCAGTCCCGGGACAGGGCTTTCCTACGAGCAGTACTTC. It specifies CASSPGTGLSYEQYF. J is TRBJ2-7 and V is TRBV5-6; 9 positions match TRBD1. Per the germline V gene, CDR1 is SGHDT and CDR2 is YYEEEE. Trimming removed 5 bases from V and 1 base from J; junction bases left unmatched: 7. The CDR3 runs to 15 residues.